The present T cell receptor (beta chain) was sequenced within a study of T cell changes during pregnancy in multiple sclerosis. Sequencing used immunoSEQ multiplex PCR; TCRdb keeps in-frame clones, though not all of them. Of approximately 83,000 clones listed, about 93% were seen once; the top ten hold 3.5% to 4.5%. Trimming left V 1 base short and J 2 bases short, with 9 bases between. The germline CDR1 and CDR2 sequences are MNHNS and SASEGT. There are 14 residues in the CDR3. The TCR was taken from a female donor with multiple sclerosis, enrolled in a pregnancy study. The chain recombines TRBV6-1 with TRBJ2-7, with D unclear. The source material was peripheral blood, sampled in the first trimester of pregnancy. The CDR3 region is CASSEGSIAYEQYF. Here the CDR3 DNA reads TGTGCCAGCAGTGAAGGTTCCATAGCCTACGAGCAGTACTTC.